Presented here are 5 T cell receptor beta chains from one specimen sequenced in a study of cytomegalovirus exposure and HLA in healthy donors. PCR was performed using 60 Vbeta and 13 Jbeta primers. Only in-frame clones appear in the TCRdb table, and some are missing; sequencing was by immunoSEQ multiplex PCR. The table lists over 100,000 clones, less than 70% of them singletons. The sequenced material came from PBMCs. The receptors here all came from a woman younger than 45 in good health and CMV-seronegative.

The chain employs TRBV7-6 and TRBJ2-5; D ambiguous. V lost 5 bases to trimming and J lost 2 bases, with 3 bases between them. The CDR3 contains 11 residues. CDR1 SGHVS and CDR2 FNYEAQ come from the germline V gene. CDR3 coding DNA: TGTGCCAGCAGCATACAAGAGACCCAGTACTTC. Encoded protein: CASSIQETQYF.

The gene calls are TRBV7-3 and TRBJ2-3; TRBD2 aligns across 11 bases. V dropped 0 bases and J dropped 6; count of bases not matched to a gene: 2. The CDR3 has 15 residues. Germline CDR1 reads SGHTA; CDR2 reads FQGTGA. The CDR3 is CASSLTTSGSDTQYF. The CDR3 DNA sequence: TGTGCCAGCAGCTTAACTACTAGCGGGAGCGATACGCAGTATTTT.

This clone was recorded a few times. The rearrangement links TRBV28 to TRBJ2-1, with D maybe TRBD1 (5 bases). Trimming stripped 6 bases from V and 12 bases from J, with 21 bases between. The V gene's germline CDR1 is MDHEN and CDR2 SYDVKM. The CDR3 length is 14 residues. CDR3 amino acids: CASRARQSISVQFF. CDR3 bases: TGTGCCAGCAGAGCCCGACAGTCTATTTCTGTGCAGTTCTTC.

This clone has a handful of counts. The rearrangement uses TRBV19 and TRBJ1-5, with 11 bases lining up with TRBD1. The germline V gene has CDR1 LNHDA and CDR2 SQIVND (reference sequence). This CDR3 has 17 residues. With 4 bases clipped from V and 0 bases from J, the junction kept 5 bases outside the gene matches. CDR3 loop: CASSTGTGGYSNQPQHF. Written as DNA, the CDR3 is TGTGCCAGTAGTACAGGGACAGGGGGTTATAGCAATCAGCCCCAGCATTTT.

This chain connects TRBV27 to TRBJ2-5; D gene uncertain. The length of the CDR3 is 11 residues. Trimming stripped 3 bases from V and 5 bases from J, with 4 bases between. Germline CDR1 reads MNHEY; CDR2 reads SMNVEV (reference sequence). CDR3 in DNA: TGTGCCAGCAGTTTTCAGGAGACCCAGTACTTC. This encodes CASSFQETQYF.